These T cell receptor beta chains were read from a single sample in a study of blood T cell repertoires in COVID-19. The data were produced by immunoSEQ multiplex PCR, yet TCRdb's version contains in-frame clones alone and is incomplete. Seen here are 20,000 to 30,000 clones, roughly nine tenths observed once, and the top ten hold roughly 28%. The sample taken for sequencing was peripheral blood. These receptors all come from a man between 70 and 80 years old with COVID-19, enrolled during active disease. Each CDR3 is given with its conserved first and last residue. D genes are given only for firm matches. Clone size is stated in some rows and not others, as once, few, many or a class when expanded.

len,v_gene,d_gene,j_gene,abundance,CDR3aa,CDR3nt
16,TRBV25-1,TRBD1,TRBJ2-7,.,CASSEYAGGSSYEQYF,TGTGCCAGCAGTGAATATGCAGGGGGATCCTCCTACGAGCAGTACTTC
16,TRBV5-8,TRBD1,TRBJ2-7,.,CASSLYRDSFSYEQYF,TGTGCCAGCAGCTTATACCGGGACAGTTTTTCCTACGAGCAGTACTTC
16,TRBV18,TRBD1,TRBJ1-4,.,CASSPDQGATNEKLFF,TGTGCCAGCTCACCAGATCAGGGGGCAACTAATGAAAAACTGTTTTTT
15,TRBV7-8,TRBD2,TRBJ2-7,few,CASSPLAGSSYEQYF,TGTGCCAGCAGCCCTCTAGCGGGGAGCTCCTACGAGCAGTACTTC
12,TRBV19,TRBD1,TRBJ2-1,.,CATRTGGSGQFF,TGTGCCACCCGGACAGGGGGCAGTGGGCAGTTCTTC
16,TRBV6-5,TRBD1,TRBJ2-2,.,CASSYSRQGITGELFF,TGTGCCAGCAGTTACTCGCGACAGGGGATCACCGGGGAGCTGTTTTTT
14,TRBV18,.,TRBJ2-2,.,CASSPLPHTGELFF,TGTGCCAGCTCACCCCTACCCCACACCGGGGAGCTGTTTTTT
17,TRBV10-3,.,TRBJ1-1,.,CAISESRAGEVNTEAFF,TGTGCCATCAGTGAGTCGAGGGCGGGGGAGGTGAACACTGAAGCTTTCTTT
15,TRBV6-4,TRBD2,TRBJ2-1,.,CASSDEWTRYNEQFF,TGTGCCAGCAGTGACGAGTGGACTAGATACAATGAGCAGTTCTTC
13,TRBV19,TRBD2,TRBJ2-7,.,CATSERGRHEQYF,TGTGCCACCTCTGAGCGGGGTCGGCACGAGCAGTACTTC
12,TRBV5-1,.,TRBJ2-5,.,CASRQLEETQYF,TGCGCCAGCAGACAACTAGAAGAGACCCAGTACTTC
12,TRBV5-1,.,TRBJ2-1,once,CASSLVSNEQFF,TGCGCCAGCAGCTTGGTTAGCAATGAGCAGTTCTTC
13,TRBV2,.,TRBJ2-1,.,CASLPQGINEQFF,TGTGCCAGCCTCCCGCAGGGGATCAATGAGCAGTTCTTC
20,TRBV14,TRBD1,TRBJ2-7,.,CASSQFFSYSAGQGVHEQYF,TGTGCCAGCAGCCAATTCTTCTCCTATTCCGCGGGACAGGGCGTCCACGAGCAGTACTTC
15,TRBV5-1,.,TRBJ1-1,.,CASSPRGFWYTEAFF,TGCGCCAGCAGCCCTCGGGGGTTCTGGTACACTGAAGCTTTCTTT
14,TRBV30,TRBD1,TRBJ1-2,.,CAWRLIQGNYGYTF,TGTGCCTGGAGGCTGATACAGGGGAACTATGGCTACACCTTC
14,TRBV18,.,TRBJ2-5,.,CASSPPGQQETQYF,TGTGCCAGCTCACCACCTGGGCAGCAAGAGACCCAGTACTTC
14,TRBV5-6,.,TRBJ2-1,.,CASSLGTVYNEQFF,TGTGCCAGCAGCTTGGGGACAGTGTACAATGAGCAGTTCTTC
16,TRBV18,.,TRBJ1-5,.,CASSIAPDSIYQPQHF,TGTGCCAGCTCAATCGCCCCGGACAGTATTTATCAGCCCCAGCATTTT
13,TRBV18,.,TRBJ1-5,.,CASSPIEGQPQHF,TGTGCCAGCTCACCAATCGAGGGCCAGCCCCAGCATTTT
13,TRBV2,.,TRBJ2-3,.,CASSEEGLDTQYF,TGTGCCAGCAGTGAGGAGGGTTTGGATACGCAGTATTTT
15,TRBV2,.,TRBJ2-1,.,CASSDLRSSYNEQFF,TGTGCCAGCAGTGATCTTAGGAGCTCCTACAATGAGCAGTTCTTC
14,TRBV19,.,TRBJ1-5,.,CASSPGGGNQPQHF,TGTGCCAGTAGTCCTGGGGGGGGCAATCAGCCCCAGCATTTT
20,TRBV5-1,TRBD2,TRBJ2-7,.,CASSHAGSLAGTLSSYEQYF,TGCGCCAGCAGCCACGCCGGGTCACTAGCGGGCACGCTTAGCTCCTACGAGCAGTACTTC
14,TRBV2,.,TRBJ2-4,.,CASKEPGGKNIQYF,TGTGCCAGCAAAGAGCCCGGAGGCAAAAACATTCAGTACTTC
16,TRBV24-1,TRBD1,TRBJ2-5,once,CATSEGTGTGVETQYF,TGTGCCACCAGTGAGGGGACCGGGACAGGGGTAGAGACCCAGTACTTC
15,TRBV11-2,TRBD1,TRBJ1-2,.,CASSPGTGGRYGYTF,TGTGCCAGCAGCCCCGGGACAGGGGGTCGTTATGGCTACACCTTC
15,TRBV7-9,.,TRBJ1-1,.,CASSPSTGPNTEAFF,TGTGCCAGCAGCCCCTCGACAGGACCGAACACTGAAGCTTTCTTT
17,TRBV3-1/TRBV3-2,TRBD2,TRBJ2-1,once,CASSQEWAGGPLNEQFF,TGTGCCAGCAGCCAAGAATGGGCGGGAGGGCCGCTTAATGAGCAGTTCTTC
14,TRBV5-1,.,TRBJ2-7,.,CASSLAATSYEQYF,TGCGCCAGCAGCTTGGCAGCGACCTCCTACGAGCAGTACTTC
15,TRBV27,.,TRBJ2-3,.,CASNDRLSLADTQYF,TGTGCCAGCAACGATAGACTGAGCCTGGCAGATACGCAGTATTTT
14,TRBV19,.,TRBJ1-1,few,CASRPHDMNTEAFF,TGTGCCAGTAGGCCTCACGACATGAACACTGAAGCTTTCTTT
15,TRBV6-5,.,TRBJ1-1,.,CASLLGQAMNTEAFF,TGTGCCAGCCTCCTGGGCCAGGCAATGAACACTGAAGCTTTCTTT
14,TRBV24-1,.,TRBJ1-2,once,CATSDGGTAAGYTF,TGTGCCACCAGTGATGGAGGGACGGCAGCCGGCTACACCTTC
15,TRBV6-5,TRBD1,TRBJ2-1,.,CASSGTGSLYNEQFF,TGTGCCAGCAGCGGGACAGGGTCCCTATACAATGAGCAGTTCTTC
14,TRBV19,.,TRBJ1-1,once,CASRLGGQNTEAFF,TGTGCCAGTAGACTCGGGGGGCAGAACACTGAAGCTTTCTTT
18,TRBV4-1,TRBD2,TRBJ2-2,.,CASSPSPSGGANTGELFF,TGCGCCAGCAGCCCCAGTCCTAGCGGGGGAGCGAACACCGGGGAGCTGTTTTTT
15,TRBV15,.,TRBJ2-7,few,CATSRDLEGTYEQYF,TGTGCCACCAGCAGAGATCTGGAGGGGACCTACGAGCAGTACTTC
14,TRBV5-4,.,TRBJ2-5,.,CASSLDRRVETQYF,TGTGCCAGCAGCTTGGACCGCAGGGTTGAGACCCAGTACTTC
14,TRBV2,TRBD2,TRBJ2-1,.,CASQRESSYNEQFF,TGTGCCAGCCAGCGGGAGAGCTCCTACAATGAGCAGTTCTTC
16,TRBV7-2,.,TRBJ1-1,.,CASSSPPGTVNTEAFF,TGTGCCAGCAGTTCCCCGCCCGGGACTGTGAACACTGAAGCTTTCTTT
17,TRBV3-1/TRBV3-2,.,TRBJ2-4,once,CASSALSPMQRKNIQYF,TGTGCCAGCAGCGCTCTCAGTCCCATGCAAAGAAAAAACATTCAGTACTTC
16,TRBV7-9,TRBD1,TRBJ2-3,.,CASSLVGDRSSDTQYF,TGTGCCAGCAGCTTAGTAGGGGACAGATCTTCCGATACGCAGTATTTT
15,TRBV15,.,TRBJ1-2,.,CATSRGGGGVYGYTF,TGTGCCACCAGCAGAGGAGGAGGAGGGGTATATGGCTACACCTTC
13,TRBV27,.,TRBJ2-1,.,CATRPGPYNEQFF,TGTGCCACTCGACCGGGTCCTTACAATGAGCAGTTCTTC
16,TRBV5-1,.,TRBJ2-2,.,CASTNLVAGFPGELFF,TGCGCCAGCACCAACTTGGTAGCAGGGTTTCCCGGGGAGCTGTTTTTT
15,TRBV2,TRBD2,TRBJ2-1,.,CASKREGLTYNEQFF,TGTGCCAGCAAGCGGGAGGGCCTAACTTACAATGAGCAGTTCTTC
15,TRBV30,.,TRBJ2-3,.,CAWSIGGAAPNTQYF,TGTGCCTGGAGTATAGGGGGGGCCGCCCCAAATACGCAGTATTTT
13,TRBV7-9,TRBD1,TRBJ1-1,.,CASSQGGNTEAFF,TGTGCCAGCAGCCAGGGGGGGAACACTGAAGCTTTCTTT
14,TRBV7-2,TRBD1,TRBJ2-5,.,CASSLAGQQETQYF,TGTGCCAGCAGCTTAGCGGGACAGCAAGAGACCCAGTACTTC
15,TRBV11-1,.,TRBJ2-1,.,CASSLAGGSYNEQFF,TGTGCCAGCAGCTTAGCGGGGGGCTCCTACAATGAGCAGTTCTTC
12,TRBV5-8,.,TRBJ2-7,.,CASSLRAYEQYF,TGTGCCAGCAGCTTGCGTGCCTACGAGCAGTACTTC
15,TRBV6-5,.,TRBJ2-2,.,CASSYSNQGGGELFF,TGTGCCAGCAGTTACTCGAACCAGGGAGGCGGGGAGCTGTTTTTT
14,TRBV7-9,.,TRBJ2-1,.,CASSRAAGNNEQFF,TGTGCCAGCAGCCGAGCGGCTGGAAACAATGAGCAGTTCTTC
14,TRBV11-2,TRBD2,TRBJ2-3,.,CASSLRGLADTQYF,TGTGCCAGCAGCTTACGTGGACTAGCGGATACGCAGTATTTT
13,TRBV29-1,.,TRBJ2-4,.,CSVGDLAKNIQYF,TGCAGCGTAGGGGATCTAGCCAAAAACATTCAGTACTTC
13,TRBV29-1,.,TRBJ2-7,once,CSVEGAPTYEQYF,TGCAGCGTTGAAGGGGCCCCGACCTACGAGCAGTACTTC
15,TRBV5-1,TRBD1,TRBJ2-2,once,CASGTEPANTGELFF,TGCGCCAGCGGGACAGAACCCGCGAACACCGGGGAGCTGTTTTTT
8,TRBV6-6,.,TRBJ1-1,.,CASKGAFF,TGTGCCTCCAAGGGGGCTTTCTTT